This T cell receptor beta chain was observed in a study of CD8+ T cells in alopecia areata. General study results and limits: The study also sequences resident alphabeta T cells of normal skin in scalp samples. Normal scalp had lower clonality than lesional scalp, with alopecia totalis/universalis lesions showing this most strongly. One nonresponder makes the tie between baseline CD8+ expansion and response uncertain.

Treatment reported: oral pan-JAK inhibitor, 5-10 mg twice daily. Peripheral blood and lesional scalp punch biopsies were taken from alopecia areata patients. Following RNA extraction, reverse transcription yielded cDNA that acted as the sequencing template. Clones were read by immunoSEQ multiplex PCR, and TCRdb kept only the in-frame ones, dropping some. The table includes roughly 150,000 clones, roughly 54% detected once. With regard to this clone: What it binds is unknown.

Specimen: CD8+ T cells sorted from blood, collected at week 4, from a patient treated with tofacitinib. This clonotype was obtained from a human donor with alopecia areata.

CDR3 DNA sequence: TGTGCCAGCAGTTTATCGGGCACCGGGGAGCTGTTTTTT. As protein: CASSLSGTGELFF. The chain couples TRBV27 to TRBJ2-2; D ambiguous. The germline CDR1 and CDR2 sequences are MNHEY and SMNVEV (reference sequence). This CDR3 spans 13 amino acids. The ends were cut back, 0 bases at V and 4 bases at J, with 3 bases in the middle.